What follows describes a single T cell receptor (beta chain). This specimen comes from a study of technical replicates of blood from several donors. Repertoires were generated with immunoSEQ multiplex PCR, while TCRdb's copy carries only in-frame clones and drops some. This table has under 85,000 clones, about 92% appearing once. Trimming removed 5 bases at V and 5 bases at J, with 6 bases between. The CDR3 length is 11 residues. The germline V gene encodes CDR1 MNHEY and CDR2 SVGAGI. The TCR comes from a human donor in good health. The sample consisted of T cells isolated from PBMCs. The chain recombines TRBV6-5 with TRBJ1-2; weak D call: TRBD1 (6 bases). This CDR3 reads CASSQGYGYTF. CDR3 DNA: TGTGCCAGCAGTCAGGGGTATGGCTACACCTTC.